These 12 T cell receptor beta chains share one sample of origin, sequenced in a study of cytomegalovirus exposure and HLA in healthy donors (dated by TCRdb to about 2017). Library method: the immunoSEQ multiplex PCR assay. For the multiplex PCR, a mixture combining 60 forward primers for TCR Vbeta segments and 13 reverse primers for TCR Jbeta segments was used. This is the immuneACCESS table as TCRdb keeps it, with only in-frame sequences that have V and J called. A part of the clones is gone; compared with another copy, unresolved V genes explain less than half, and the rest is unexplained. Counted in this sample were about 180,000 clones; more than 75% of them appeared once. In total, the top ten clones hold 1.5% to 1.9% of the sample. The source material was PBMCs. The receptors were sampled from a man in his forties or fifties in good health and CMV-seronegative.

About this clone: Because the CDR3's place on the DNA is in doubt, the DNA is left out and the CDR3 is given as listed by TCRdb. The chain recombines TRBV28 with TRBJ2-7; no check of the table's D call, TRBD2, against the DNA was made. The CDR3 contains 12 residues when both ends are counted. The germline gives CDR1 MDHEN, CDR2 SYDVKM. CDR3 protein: CASSSGWREQYF.

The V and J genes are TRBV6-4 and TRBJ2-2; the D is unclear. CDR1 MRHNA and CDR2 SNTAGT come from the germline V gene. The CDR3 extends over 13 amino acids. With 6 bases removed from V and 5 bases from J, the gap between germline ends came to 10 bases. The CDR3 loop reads CASSDSQTGELFF. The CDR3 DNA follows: TGTGCCAGCAGCGATAGCCAAACCGGGGAGCTGTTTTTT.

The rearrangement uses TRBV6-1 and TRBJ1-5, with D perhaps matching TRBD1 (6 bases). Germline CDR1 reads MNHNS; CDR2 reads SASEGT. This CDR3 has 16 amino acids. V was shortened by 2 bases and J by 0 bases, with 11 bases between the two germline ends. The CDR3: CASSESRTASNQPQHF. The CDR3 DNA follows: TGTGCCAGCAGTGAAAGTAGGACAGCTAGCAATCAGCCCCAGCATTTT.

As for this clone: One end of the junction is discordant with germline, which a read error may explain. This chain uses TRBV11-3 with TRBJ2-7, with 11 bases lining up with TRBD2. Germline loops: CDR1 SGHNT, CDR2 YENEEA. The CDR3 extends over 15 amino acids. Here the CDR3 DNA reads TGTGCCAGCAGTTTAGCGGGGGGGCTATTCTACGAGCAGTACTTC. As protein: CASSLAGGLFYEQYF.

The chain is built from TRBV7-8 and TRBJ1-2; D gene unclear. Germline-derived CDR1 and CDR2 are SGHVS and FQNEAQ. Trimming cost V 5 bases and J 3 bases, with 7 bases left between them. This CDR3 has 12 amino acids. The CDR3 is CASSPGDYGYTF. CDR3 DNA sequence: TGTGCCAGCAGCCCCGGGGACTATGGCTACACCTTC.

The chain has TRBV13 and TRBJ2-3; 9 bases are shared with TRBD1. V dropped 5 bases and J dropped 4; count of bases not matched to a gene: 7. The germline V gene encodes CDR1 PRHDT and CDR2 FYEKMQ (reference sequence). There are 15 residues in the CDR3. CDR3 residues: CASSPHRGLADTQYF. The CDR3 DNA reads TGTGCCAGCAGCCCGCACAGGGGGCTGGCAGATACGCAGTATTTT.

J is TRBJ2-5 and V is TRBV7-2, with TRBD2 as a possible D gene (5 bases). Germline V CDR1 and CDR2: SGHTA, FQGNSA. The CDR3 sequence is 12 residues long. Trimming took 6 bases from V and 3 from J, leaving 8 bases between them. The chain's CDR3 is CASRNGKETQYF. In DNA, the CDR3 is TGTGCCAGCAGGAACGGGAAAGAGACCCAGTACTTC. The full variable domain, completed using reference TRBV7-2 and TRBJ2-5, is GAGVSQSPSNKVTEKGKDVELRCDPISGHTALYWYRQSLGQGLEFLIYFQGNSAPDKSGLPSDRFSAERTGGSVSTLTIQRTQQEDSAVYLCASRNGKETQYFGPGTRLLVL.

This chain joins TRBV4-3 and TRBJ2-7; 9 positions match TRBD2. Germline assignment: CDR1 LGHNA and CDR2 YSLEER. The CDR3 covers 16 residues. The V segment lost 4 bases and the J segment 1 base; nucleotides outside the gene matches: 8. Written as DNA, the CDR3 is TGCGCCAGCAGCCTAGATAGCGGGAGTAGGTCCTACGAGCAGTACTTC. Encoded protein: CASSLDSGSRSYEQYF.

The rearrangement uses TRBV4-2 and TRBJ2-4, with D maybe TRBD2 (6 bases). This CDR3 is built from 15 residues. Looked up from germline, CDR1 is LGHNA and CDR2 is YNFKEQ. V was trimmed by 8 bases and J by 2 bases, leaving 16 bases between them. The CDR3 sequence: CASGLEGITKNIQYF. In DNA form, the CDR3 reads TGTGCCAGCGGATTGGAGGGAATCACCAAAAACATTCAGTACTTC.

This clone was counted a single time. The CDR3 DNA follows: TGTGCCAGCTCACCACCGGAAGGGGCCCTTACCACCGGGGAGCTGTTTTTT. It encodes CASSPPEGALTTGELFF. The V gene is TRBV18, the J gene TRBJ2-2; D may be TRBD1 (5 bases). The V end lost 0 bases, the J end lost 4 bases, and 15 bases lay between the germline ends. In germline, CDR1 is KGHSH, CDR2 LQKENI. The CDR3 is 17 amino acids.

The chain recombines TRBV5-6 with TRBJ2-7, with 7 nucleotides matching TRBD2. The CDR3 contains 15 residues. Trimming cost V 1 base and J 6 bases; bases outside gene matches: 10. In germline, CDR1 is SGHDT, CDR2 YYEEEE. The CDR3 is CASSLLGGLVREQYF. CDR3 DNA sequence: TGTGCCAGCAGCTTGTTGGGGGGGTTGGTGCGCGAGCAGTACTTC.

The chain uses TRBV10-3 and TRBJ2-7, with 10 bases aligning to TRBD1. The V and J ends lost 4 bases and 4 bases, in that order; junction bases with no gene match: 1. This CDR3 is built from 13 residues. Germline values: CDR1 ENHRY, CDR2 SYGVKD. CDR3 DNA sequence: TGTGCCATCAGTGGACAGGGGGCATACGAGCAGTACTTC. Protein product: CAISGQGAYEQYF.